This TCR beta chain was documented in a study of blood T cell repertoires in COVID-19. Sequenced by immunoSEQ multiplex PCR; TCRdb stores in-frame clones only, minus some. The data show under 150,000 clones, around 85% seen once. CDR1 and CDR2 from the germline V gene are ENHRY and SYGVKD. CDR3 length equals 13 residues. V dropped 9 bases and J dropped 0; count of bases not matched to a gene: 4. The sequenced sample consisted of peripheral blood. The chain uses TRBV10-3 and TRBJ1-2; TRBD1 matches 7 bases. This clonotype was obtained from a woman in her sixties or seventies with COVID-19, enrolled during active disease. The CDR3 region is CAIGGVTNYGYTF. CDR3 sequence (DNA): TGTGCCATAGGGGGCGTTACTAACTATGGCTACACCTTC.